This TCR beta chain derives from a study of T-cell reconstitution after alpha-beta-depleted transplantation in children. The table lists this clonotype with a few counts. Unique molecular identifiers were built into the TCRbeta library. TCRdb recomputed calls from the PCR reads with MiXCR, one row per CDR3 protein. The sample has about 480,000 distinct CDR3 sequences, around 12% seen once. This sequence originates from a human donor who donated a stem cell graft to a child with combined immunodeficiency. The sample was PBMCs from the stem cell graft donor, taken from the stem cell graft.

CDR3 coding DNA: TGCAGTGCTAGGAGGCTGGGGGGGGATGAAAAACTGTTTTTT. Protein: CSARRLGGDEKLFF. The chain links TRBV20-1 to TRBJ1-4; a weak D match, TRBD1 (5 bases). Germline V gene data show CDR1 as DFQATT and CDR2 as SNEGSKA (reference sequence). The V end was cut by 3 bases, the J end by 6 bases, with 14 bases between. This CDR3 spans 14 amino acids.